This T cell receptor beta chain was identified during a study of blood T cell repertoires in COVID-19. About the research overall: Collection of acute and convalescent COVID-19 samples took place in the United States, Italy and Spain. PBMCs, B-cell-depleted T cells, or T cells were the source of the cDNA or gDNA that made up the material.

The V gene lost 5 bases and the J gene lost 7 bases, with 14 bases spanning the gap. The CDR3 runs 13 residues. Germline CDR1 LNHDA, CDR2 SQIVND (reference sequence). Authors' processing steps: Quantification of nucleated cells was approximated via reference gene primer amplification. Some clones are missing from TCRdb's copy, which holds only in-frame ones; the method was immunoSEQ multiplex PCR. That table furnishes V, J and clone size, whereas the DNA furnished D and trimming. This table holds fewer than 150,000 clones, nearly 90% found once. The clonotype originates from a woman aged 70 to 79 who had recovered from COVID-19. Sequencing was carried out using peripheral blood. The gene calls are TRBV19 and TRBJ2-5, with D perhaps matching TRBD2 (6 bases). The DNA of the CDR3 is TGTGCCAGTAGTTCCCCGACCGGGGGGACCCAGTACTTC. It yields the protein CASSSPTGGTQYF.